This T cell receptor (beta chain) was profiled in a study of shared clonotypes between healthy human individuals. Study observations and caveats: Relative to memory subsets, naive subsets generally showed larger estimated richness. Only blood was sampled; tissue repertoires likely differ. Rarefaction showed that sequencing of sorted subsets was incomplete (despite large depth).

The junction had 4 bases not matched to a gene; V was cut back by 5 bases and J by 2 bases. Germline CDR1 and CDR2: SGHVS and FQNEAQ. The CDR3 consists of 15 residues. Evenly divided among several immunoSEQ plates was the genomic DNA of each subset. The table came from immunoSEQ multiplex PCR; TCRdb's copy has only in-frame clones and leaves some out. Of approximately 2,000,000 clones listed, around 93% are singletons. In regard to this clone: Its target is unknown.

The genes are TRBV7-8 and TRBJ2-2; 8 bases match TRBD1. The receptor's source is a man aged 18 to 29 in good health. Some clones in this sample may be carry-over from other donors' samples. Sequenced input: naive CD4+ T cells from PBMCs. Subset here: CD45RA+ positively selected. The CDR3 DNA reads TGTGCCAGCAGCAACCAGGGGGCAAACACCGGGGAGCTGTTTTTT. As protein: CASSNQGANTGELFF.